One and the same sample provided the 27 T cell receptor beta chains below, sequenced in a study of blood T cell repertoires in COVID-19. Measured with immunoSEQ multiplex PCR; TCRdb has only the in-frame clones, and not every one. This table has 200,000 to 300,000 clones, roughly 85% appearing once. Sequencing used PBMCs or T cells enriched from blood (not recorded which). These receptors came from a woman in her thirties or forties who had been exposed to COVID-19.

The V and J genes are TRBV6-5 and TRBJ2-1; 10 bases agree with TRBD2. Germline V gene sequence: CDR1 MNHEY, CDR2 SVGAGI. The CDR3 has 15 amino acids. V shed 4 bases, J shed 9 bases, and the junction held 9 bases outside the gene matches. In DNA, the CDR3 is TGTGCCAGCAGTTTAACTAGCGGGGTAGGTGGTGAGCAGTTCTTC. This sequence encodes CASSLTSGVGGEQFF.

Turning to this clone: This specimen includes other DNA sequences encoding the same CDR3. The V and J genes are TRBV12-3 or TRBV12-4 and TRBJ1-2; D not resolved. V was pared by 3 bases and J by 7 bases, with 12 bases between. The CDR3 length is 13 residues. DNA of the CDR3: TGTGCCAGCAGTTTCAACGGAGAAGGTGGCTACACCTTC. Amino acids: CASSFNGEGGYTF.

The V gene is TRBV20-1, the J gene TRBJ2-3, with unresolved D. Trimming removed 3 bases from V and 1 base from J, with 11 bases in between. Germline values: CDR1 DFQATT, CDR2 SNEGSKA (reference sequence). The CDR3 is made up of 14 amino acids. CDR3 sequence reads: CSASTPLRTDTQYF. CDR3 nucleotides: TGCAGTGCTAGTACACCCCTCCGCACAGATACGCAGTATTTT.

The CDR3 here is CASSLGENTGGYGYTF. The CDR3, as DNA: TGTGCCAGCAGCCTAGGAGAAAATACAGGGGGCTATGGCTACACCTTC. The genes are TRBV7-2 and TRBJ1-2; TRBD1 aligns across 8 bases. The germline CDR1 and CDR2 sequences are SGHTA and FQGNSA. Trimming cost V 5 bases and J 4 bases; bases outside gene matches: 12. The CDR3 runs 16 residues.

The V call is TRBV6-6, the J call TRBJ1-4; TRBD1 matches 9 bases. Germline V gene data show CDR1 as MNHNY and CDR2 as SVGAGI (reference sequence). This CDR3 has 15 amino acids. V gave up 5 bases and J gave up 7 bases; unmatched junction bases: 8. The CDR3 nucleotides read TGTGCCAGCAGTCATGGACAGGGGAGCGGTGAAAAACTGTTTTTT. This translates into CASSHGQGSGEKLFF.

J is TRBJ1-5 and V is TRBV19, with D unclear. The length of the CDR3 is 14 residues. Germline CDR1 LNHDA, CDR2 SQIVND (reference sequence). The V and J ends lost 5 bases and 5 bases respectively, with 13 bases between them. CDR3 sequence reads: CASSFGNRDQPQHF. CDR3 coding DNA: TGTGCCAGTAGTTTCGGGAACCGGGATCAGCCCCAGCATTTT.

This chain connects TRBV5-1 to TRBJ1-3; D not certain. CDR3 length: 18 amino acids. V gave up 0 bases and J gave up 3 bases, with 19 bases separating them. Germline V gene sequence: CDR1 SGHRS, CDR2 YFSETQ. This CDR3 reads CASSLDHLGSTVGNTIYF. As DNA, the CDR3 is TGCGCCAGCAGCTTGGATCATTTAGGCTCCACAGTTGGAAACACCATATATTTT. The whole variable domain, filled in from reference TRBV5-1 and TRBJ1-3, reads KAGVTQTPRYLIKTRGQQVTLSCSPISGHRSVSWYQQTPGQGLQFLFEYFSETQRNKGNFPGRFSGRQFSNSRSEMNVSTLELGDSALYLCASSLDHLGSTVGNTIYFGEGSWLTVV.

The chain joins TRBV21-1 to TRBJ2-1; the table's D call TRBD1 went unverified against the DNA. TRBV21-1 is classified as a pseudogene. This CDR3 has 12 residues. CDR3 bases: TGTGCCAGCAGCAGCCCAGGCAATGAGCAGTTCTTC. This codes for CASSSPGNEQFF.

V is TRBV2 and J is TRBJ1-6; possibly TRBD1 for D (6 bases). V was cut by 9 bases and J by 13 bases, with 22 bases left in between. The CDR3 sequence is 14 residues long. The V gene's germline CDR1 is SNHLY and CDR2 FYNNEI. The DNA of the CDR3 is TGTGCCAGTACTTCCGGGACATTTTCTTCCCCCCTCCACTTT. Protein product: CASTSGTFSSPLHF. The complete variable domain, with remaining parts taken from reference TRBV2 and TRBJ1-6, reads EPEVTQTPSHQVTQMGQEVILRCVPISNHLYFYWYRQILGQKVEFLVSFYNNEISEKSEIFDDQFSVERPDGSNFTLKIRSTKLEDSAMYFCASTSGTFSSPLHFGNGTRLTVT.

The chain combines TRBV19 with TRBJ2-5; weak D call: TRBD2 (5 bases). V shed 5 bases and J shed 5 bases, with 12 bases lying between them. The CDR3 is made up of 13 amino acids. CDR1 and CDR2 (germline): LNHDA, SQIVND (reference sequence). CDR3 DNA: TGTGCCAGTAGTGACACCGGGGTGGAGACCCAGTACTTC. It translates to CASSDTGVETQYF.

The chain links TRBV2 to TRBJ1-1; D might be TRBD1 (5 bases). Deletions cut 6 bases from V and 3 bases from J, with 14 bases between. In germline, CDR1 is SNHLY, CDR2 FYNNEI. The CDR3 loop spans 14 amino acids. CDR3 loop: CASRPMSRDTEAFF. The CDR3 DNA is TGTGCCAGCAGACCCATGAGCAGGGACACTGAAGCTTTCTTT.

This chain joins TRBV5-8 and TRBJ1-5, with 9 nucleotides matching TRBD1. With V trimmed by 7 bases and J by 6 bases, 11 bases remained unmatched. Germline values: CDR1 SGHTS, CDR2 YDEGEE. The CDR3 length is 15 residues. CDR3 DNA sequence: TGTGCCAGCCGGTCGGACAGGGGCGGTGGTCAGCCCCAGCATTTT. It translates to CASRSDRGGGQPQHF.

This clone was counted once. V usage is TRBV9 and J usage is TRBJ2-3; D is possibly TRBD2 (6 bases). CDR1 and CDR2 from the germline V gene are SGDLS and YYNGEE. The CDR3 sequence is 13 residues long. Trimming pared 2 bases from V and 6 bases from J, leaving 10 bases between. The CDR3 loop is CASSVAGSDTQYF. Written as DNA, the CDR3 is TGTGCCAGCAGCGTGGCGGGATCCGATACGCAGTATTTT. Combining the CDR3 with reference TRBV9 and TRBJ2-3 gives the whole variable domain DSGVTQTPKHLITATGQRVTLRCSPRSGDLSVYWYQQSLDQGLQFLIQYYNGEERAKGNILERFSAQQFPDLHSELNLSSLELGDSALYFCASSVAGSDTQYFGPGTRLTVL.

This clone has a handful of counts. The V gene is TRBV11-2, the J gene TRBJ2-2; maybe TRBD2 (6 bases). Germline CDR1 reads SGHAT; CDR2 reads FQNNGV. The CDR3 is made up of 15 amino acids. V was trimmed by 1 base and J by 1 base, leaving 7 bases between them. In DNA form, the CDR3 reads TGTGCCAGCAGCTTAGGACTAGTGAACACCGGGGAGCTGTTTTTT. Translation gives CASSLGLVNTGELFF.

The gene calls are TRBV18 and TRBJ2-7; 9 nucleotides match TRBD1. Germline V gives CDR1 KGHSH, CDR2 LQKENI. The CDR3 extends over 15 amino acids. Unmatched junction bases numbered 7, after V lost 3 bases and J lost 4 bases. CDR3 in DNA: TGTGCCAGCTCACCCCCAGGGACAGGGATATACGAGCAGTACTTC. This sequence encodes CASSPPGTGIYEQYF.

CDR3: CASSQEGGDSSGANVLTF. Here the CDR3 DNA reads TGTGCCAGCAGCCAAGAAGGCGGGGACAGCTCTGGGGCCAACGTCCTGACTTTC. The chain recombines TRBV3-1 (or the pseudogene TRBV3-2) with TRBJ2-6, with D possibly TRBD1 on 7 matching bases. Trimming cost V 0 bases and J 0 bases, with 12 bases left between them. This CDR3 contains 18 residues. Germline CDR1 reads LGHDT; CDR2 reads YNNKEL (reference sequence).

The chain employs TRBV7-2 and TRBJ1-1; D possibly corresponds to TRBD1 (6 bases). Trimming removed 5 bases at V and 4 bases at J, with 11 bases between. The CDR3 loop spans 13 amino acids. Germline V gene data show CDR1 as SGHTA and CDR2 as FQGNSA. The DNA for the CDR3 is TGTGCCAGCAGCGAGACAGGAGCCACTGAAGCTTTCTTT. Translation: CASSETGATEAFF.

The gene calls are TRBV7-2 and TRBJ2-1; TRBD2 is a possible D gene (5 bases). CDR1 and CDR2 from the germline V gene are SGHTA and FQGNSA. Trimming took off 5 bases at V and 0 bases at J, with 20 bases between the two ends. This CDR3 contains 18 residues. Here the CDR3 reads CASSPKAPLGSSYNEQFF. The DNA for the CDR3 is TGTGCCAGCAGCCCGAAAGCCCCATTAGGGAGCTCCTACAATGAGCAGTTCTTC.

The J gene is TRBJ1-1, the V gene TRBV7-9, with a weak D call TRBD1 (6 bases). Between the trimmed V and J ends, which lost 3 bases and 7 bases, there was a span of 9 bases. CDR3 size: 12 residues. CDR1 is SEHNR, CDR2 FQNEAQ, per germline (reference sequence). CDR3 DNA: TGTGCCAGCAGCTTTGTACAGGGTGAAGCTTTCTTT. The encoded protein is CASSFVQGEAFF.

The rearrangement joins TRBV28 to TRBJ1-5; D ambiguous. In germline, CDR1 is MDHEN, CDR2 SYDVKM. Trimming shortened V by 7 bases and J by 9 bases, and 16 bases separated the two germline ends. The CDR3 length is 13 residues. CDR3 sequence reads: CASNPGPGLPQHF. The CDR3 DNA sequence: TGTGCCAGCAATCCCGGCCCGGGTCTGCCCCAGCATTTT.

V gene TRBV5-1 combines with J gene TRBJ2-5, with TRBD2 as a possible D gene (5 bases). V lost 0 bases and J lost 0, with 12 bases in between. The germline V gene encodes CDR1 SGHRS and CDR2 YFSETQ. The CDR3 has 16 amino acids. Here the CDR3 reads CASSLAGSLDQETQYF. CDR3 in DNA: TGCGCCAGCAGCTTGGCAGGATCACTAGACCAAGAGACCCAGTACTTC.

This clone was found a few times. The V gene is TRBV6-5, the J gene TRBJ2-2; D possibly corresponds to TRBD1 (5 bases). CDR3 length equals 13 residues. Trimming cost V 4 bases and J 5 bases, with 8 bases left between them. Germline V gene lookup returns CDR1 MNHEY and CDR2 SVGAGI. CDR3 DNA sequence: TGTGCCAGCAGTTCCCAGGGAACCGGGGAGCTGTTTTTT. This sequence encodes CASSSQGTGELFF.

The CDR3 region has the DNA TGCGCCAGCACGACCACAGGGGGGCGACGTGAGACCCAGTACTTC. Translating gives CASTTTGGRRETQYF. This chain links TRBV5-1 with TRBJ2-5, with 8 bases identical to TRBD1. In germline, CDR1 is SGHRS, CDR2 YFSETQ. V shed 6 bases and J 5 bases; nucleotides not matched to a gene: 12. This CDR3 region has 15 residues.

The CDR3: CASSLFASGELFF. DNA for the CDR3: TGCGCCAGCAGCTTGTTCGCGTCCGGGGAGCTGTTTTTT. The chain has TRBV5-1 and TRBJ2-2; D is ambiguous. Looked up from germline, CDR1 is SGHRS and CDR2 is YFSETQ. This CDR3 has 13 residues. V lost 1 base to trimming and J lost 6 bases, with 7 bases between them.

This clone was seen a handful of times. The chain links TRBV2 to TRBJ2-1, with D tentatively TRBD1 (6 bases). This CDR3 comprises 11 residues. The germline V gene has CDR1 SNHLY and CDR2 FYNNEI. V was clipped by 6 bases and J by 10 bases, with 10 bases between them. The CDR3 loop is CASRPGVEQFF. In DNA, the CDR3 is TGTGCCAGCAGGCCAGGGGTCGAGCAGTTCTTC.

J is TRBJ1-2 and V is TRBV7-3, with a possible D match to TRBD1 (6 bases). Germline V gene lookup returns CDR1 SGHTA and CDR2 FQGTGA. With 0 bases removed from V and 7 bases from J, the gap between germline ends came to 12 bases. The CDR3 sequence is 14 residues long. CDR3 bases: TGTGCCAGCAGCTTAACGGCAGGGGACCTTGGCTACACCTTC. It translates to CASSLTAGDLGYTF.

The J gene is TRBJ2-1, the V gene TRBV7-2; 7 bases line up with TRBD2. The CDR3 is 14 amino acids. With V trimmed by 1 base and J by 7 bases, 4 bases remained unmatched. Germline CDR1 reads SGHTA; CDR2 reads FQGNSA. The CDR3 nucleotides read TGTGCCAGCAGCTTAGTTGGGGGGGATAATGAGCAGTTCTTC. This translates into CASSLVGGDNEQFF.